These 18 T cell receptor beta chains came from one sample sequenced in a study of CD8 T cells in Susac syndrome. RNA amounts of about 0.5 to 1 ug underwent reverse transcription with random hexamers. TCRdb re-called the immunoSEQ multiplex PCR reads with MiXCR, one entry per CDR3 protein. The sample lists under 85,000 distinct CDR3 sequences, approximately 93% occurring once. The material sequenced was CD8+ T cells from PBMCs. These receptors were taken from a human donor with multiple sclerosis.

V usage is TRBV9 and J usage is TRBJ2-1; no clear D gene. Germline lookup yields CDR1 SGDLS and CDR2 YYNGEE. Trimming pared 0 bases from V and 5 bases from J, leaving 6 bases between. CDR3 length: 13 amino acids. The CDR3 reads CASSVVTNNEQFF. Here the CDR3 DNA reads TGTGCCAGCAGCGTAGTAACTAACAATGAGCAGTTCTTC.

The rearrangement uses TRBV6-1 and TRBJ1-2; no reliable D call. The CDR3 consists of 12 residues. Germline CDR1 reads MNHNS; CDR2 reads SASEGT. V was pared by 6 bases and J by 2 bases, with 7 bases between. CDR3 DNA: TGTGCCAGCAGCCCGACGAACTATGGCTACACCTTC. Translated: CASSPTNYGYTF.

The chain has TRBV4-3 and TRBJ1-1; D not resolved. The CDR3 is 14 residues long. Germline loops: CDR1 LGHNA, CDR2 YSLEER. Trimming took off 4 bases at V and 5 bases at J, with 14 bases between the two ends. The CDR3, as DNA: TGCGCCAGCAGCCCGAATGCGGCGGGGACTGAAGCTTTCTTT. Residues: CASSPNAAGTEAFF.

The V and J genes are TRBV4-3 and TRBJ1-2; D not resolved. CDR3 length: 13 amino acids. Deletions cut 1 base from V and 4 bases from J, with 7 bases between. Germline V gives CDR1 LGHNA, CDR2 YSLEER. The CDR3 nucleotides read TGCGCCAGCAGCCAAGTGACATCCTATGGCTACACCTTC. This codes for CASSQVTSYGYTF.

The rearrangement links TRBV13 to TRBJ2-3; D gene uncertain. The germline gives CDR1 PRHDT, CDR2 FYEKMQ (reference sequence). V lost 2 bases and J lost 7, with 4 bases in between. CDR3 size: 11 residues. The CDR3 DNA sequence: TGTGCCAGCAGCTTACAAAATACGCAGTATTTT. It yields the protein CASSLQNTQYF.

The table lists this clonotype with a count of one. This chain joins TRBV27 and TRBJ2-1, with 8 bases lining up with TRBD1. Germline V CDR1 and CDR2: MNHEY, SMNVEV (reference sequence). This CDR3 spans 15 amino acids. J gave up 4 bases and V 5 bases, and 7 bases lay outside the gene matches. CDR3 nucleotides: TGTGCCAGCAGTCCTCCAGGGGGCGGATACAATGAGCAGTTCTTC. Its translation is CASSPPGGGYNEQFF.

The chain links TRBV27 to TRBJ2-3, with D hard to call. V was trimmed by 7 bases and J by 4 bases, leaving 12 bases between them. Germline values: CDR1 MNHEY, CDR2 SMNVEV (reference sequence). The CDR3 has 13 residues. CDR3 loop: CASKRFAADTQYF. The CDR3, as DNA: TGTGCCAGCAAGAGGTTTGCCGCAGATACGCAGTATTTT.

V is TRBV7-8 and J is TRBJ1-5; perhaps TRBD1 as D (5 bases). CDR1 is SGHVS and CDR2 is FQNEAQ in the germline V gene. The CDR3 contains 14 residues. Trimming stripped 3 bases from V and 2 bases from J, with 8 bases between. In nucleotides, the CDR3 is TGTGCCAGCAGCTTGGAGGGGCGCAATCAGCCCCAGCATTTT. This encodes CASSLEGRNQPQHF.

The chain joins TRBV24-1 to TRBJ2-7; D tentatively reads TRBD1 or TRBD2 (5 bases each). Per germline, CDR1 KGHDR and CDR2 SFDVKD. Trimming cost V 3 bases and J 3 bases, with 8 bases left between them. This CDR3 has 13 amino acids. CDR3 sequence reads: CATSDRDGYEQYF. The DNA for the CDR3 is TGTGCCACCAGTGATCGGGACGGCTACGAGCAGTACTTC.

The chain is built from TRBV27 and TRBJ1-2, with 10 bases aligning to TRBD1. This CDR3 region has 15 residues. The V gene's germline CDR1 is MNHEY and CDR2 SMNVEV (reference sequence). Germline trimming cut 6 bases from V and 4 bases from J; bases unmatched to any gene: 8. The CDR3 sequence: CASSSGTGEGYGYTF. CDR3 sequence (DNA): TGTGCCAGCAGCTCCGGGACAGGGGAGGGCTATGGCTACACCTTC.

The chain couples TRBV19 to TRBJ2-1, with D unresolved. CDR3 length: 14 amino acids. Germline CDR1 reads LNHDA; CDR2 reads SQIVND (reference sequence). V was cut by 0 bases and J by 6 bases, with 9 bases left in between. CDR3 nucleotides: TGTGCCAGTAGTATAGATTCTCGCGGCAATGAGCAGTTCTTC. The encoded protein is CASSIDSRGNEQFF. Variable domain in full (rest from reference TRBV19 and TRBJ2-1): DGGITQSPKYLFRKEGQNVTLSCEQNLNHDAMYWYRQDPGQGLRLIYYSQIVNDFQKGDIAEGYSVSREKKESFPLTVTSAQKNPTAFYLCASSIDSRGNEQFFGPGTRLTVL.

The CDR3 coding sequence is TGCGCCAGCAGTCATTCCGGTGGCAGGGCAGGGAACAATGAGCAGTTCTTC. It specifies CASSHSGGRAGNNEQFF. The genes are TRBV23-1 and TRBJ2-1, with a possible D match to TRBD1 (5 bases). Being an ORF, TRBV23-1 has a function that is uncertain. Trimming stripped 3 bases from V and 5 bases from J, with 20 bases between. The CDR3 has 17 residues.

This clonotype was picked up one time. This chain uses TRBV24-1 with TRBJ2-1; 9 bases agree with TRBD2. The ends lost 4 bases at V and 5 bases at J; junction bases unmatched: 8. This CDR3 has 16 residues. Germline V lookup: CDR1 KGHDR, CDR2 SFDVKD. For the CDR3, the DNA is TGTGCCACCAGTGACCAGACTAGCGGCCTTCACAATGAGCAGTTCTTC. It translates to CATSDQTSGLHNEQFF.

The CDR3 DNA reads as TGTGCCAGCAGTATGACAAGTGAGCAGTTCTTC. Protein sequence: CASSMTSEQFF. The V call is TRBV28, the J call TRBJ2-1; D not resolved. This CDR3 has 11 residues. V was trimmed by 5 bases and J by 9 bases, leaving 8 bases between them. Germline V lookup: CDR1 MDHEN, CDR2 SYDVKM.

The rearrangement uses TRBV20-1 and TRBJ1-1, with D unresolved. V shed 6 bases and J shed 0 bases, with 5 bases lying between them. CDR1 and CDR2 from the germline V gene are DFQATT and SNEGSKA (reference sequence). The CDR3 has 11 amino acids. CDR3 DNA: TGCAGTGCGCACCTGAACACTGAAGCTTTCTTT. It encodes CSAHLNTEAFF.

J is TRBJ2-5 and V is TRBV19; 7 bases align to TRBD1. V lost 4 bases, J lost 2 bases, and 4 bases stayed unmatched. There are 14 residues in the CDR3. Germline lookup yields CDR1 LNHDA and CDR2 SQIVND (reference sequence). The CDR3 spells CASSTGGRQETQYF. CDR3 bases: TGTGCCAGTAGTACAGGGGGTCGACAAGAGACCCAGTACTTC.

CDR3 sequence (DNA): TGCGCCAGCAGCCAAGTGCAGGGGATGGAGGACACTGAAGCTTTCTTT. This sequence encodes CASSQVQGMEDTEAFF. The chain uses TRBV4-1 and TRBJ1-1, with D maybe TRBD1 (6 bases). Germline lookup yields CDR1 MGHRA and CDR2 YSYEKL. The CDR3 extends over 16 amino acids. V was clipped by 1 base and J by 3 bases, with 15 bases between them.

The V call is TRBV20-1, the J call TRBJ2-4, with D possibly called TRBD1 or TRBD2 (5 bases each). This CDR3 spans 15 amino acids. Trimming stripped 6 bases from V and 0 bases from J, with 15 bases between. In germline, CDR1 is DFQATT, CDR2 SNEGSKA (reference sequence). The CDR3 reads CSALRDPLAKNIQYF. The DNA of the CDR3 is TGCAGTGCGCTACGGGACCCCCTAGCCAAAAACATTCAGTACTTC.